The clone carrying this T cell receptor beta chain was counted a few times. Its target is unknown. These data originate in a study of OX40 agonist ivuxolimab in advanced cancers. Study-wide context: Each patient was given ivuxolimab into a vein every 2 weeks, at 0.01 to 10 mg/kg. Findings and limits, study-wide: Specificity for antigen went undetermined in the expanded peripheral T cells. Part of the nonresponder group also had normalized T-cell clonal expansion that was low.

Profiling relied on immunoSEQ multiplex PCR, and the TCRdb table lists in-frame clones only, not all of them. The sample holds tens of thousands of clones, approximately 88% seen once. The CDR3 sequence is 14 residues long. The V end lost 0 bases, the J end lost 11 bases, and 17 bases lay between the germline ends. Germline CDR1 and CDR2: SGHRS and YFSETQ. The V call is TRBV5-1, the J call TRBJ1-2; D possibly corresponds to TRBD1 (5 bases). This clonotype was sampled from an adult with an advanced solid tumor such as melanoma, head and neck, liver or kidney cancer. Here the sequenced sample was CD4+ or CD8+ T cells sorted from blood, taken in a trial of the OX40 agonist ivuxolimab. The CDR3 spells CASSLAALDGGYTF. For the CDR3, the DNA is TGCGCCAGCAGCTTGGCAGCCCTCGATGGGGGTTACACCTTC.